This TCR beta chain was observed in a study of blood T cells in healthy people across ages. Study results and limitations: Older age went with lower TCR beta diversity per million T cells, in a roughly linear way.

The V end was cut by 2 bases, the J end by 5 bases, with 9 bases between. CDR1 and CDR2 (germline): MGHDK, SYGVNS. The CDR3 covers 13 residues. This clonotype appeared once. Its antigen is not identified. Sample-barcoded 5' priming and a J-beta primer mix drove a second PCR of roughly 6 to 12 cycles. TCRdb passed the 5' RACE reads through MiXCR, listing each CDR3 protein once. The table includes 600,000 to 1,000,000 distinct CDR3 sequences, around a quarter detected once. Total RNA extracted from each sample amounted to at least 6 micrograms. This sample was also put to use in a study of T cells of mothers and their children. From that second work: The sample comes from fewer than 10 healthy Caucasian donors: mothers and children. Versus unrelated pairs, overlap was slightly higher in related mother-child pairs, without reaching significance.

The material sequenced was blood. The chain employs TRBV25-1 and TRBJ1-2; no definite D call. The source of this sequence is a boy younger than 18 in good health. CDR3 protein: CASSEAKPYGYTF. The CDR3 coding sequence is TGTGCCAGCAGTGAAGCCAAACCGTATGGCTACACCTTC.